The source of this TCR beta chain is a study of molecular identifiers for immune sequencing clone quantification. TCRdb called the PCR reads again in MiXCR, with one record for every CDR3 protein. The sample holds approximately 630,000 distinct CDR3 sequences, roughly 25% seen once. The V gene's germline CDR1 is SGHTA and CDR2 FQGNSA. The V and J ends lost 2 bases and 6 bases, in that order; junction bases with no gene match: 28. CDR3 length: 23 amino acids. The chain combines TRBV7-2 with TRBJ1-1; 12 bases align to TRBD1. Sequenced material: naive CD8+ T cells from blood, with Jurkat cell RNA spiked in. Subset of the sample: FACS-sorted CD8+CD4-CCR7+CD45RA+ naive T cells. This clonotype originated in a human donor in good health. Some libraries in this study had Jurkat cell RNA spiked in. CDR3 sequence (DNA): TGTGCCAGCAGCTTATATGTCAGTCTGTCCGGCAGGGGACAGGGGGCGCGAGGCGCTGAAGCTTTCTTT. It yields the protein CASSLYVSLSGRGQGARGAEAFF.